Listed below are T cell receptor beta chains from one sample, sequenced in a study of CD8 T cells in Susac syndrome. TCRdb re-derived calls from the immunoSEQ multiplex PCR reads in MiXCR, one entry per CDR3 protein. Of about 200,000 distinct CDR3 sequences in the sample, 90% to 95% were seen once. The source material was CD4+ T cells from PBMCs. Every receptor here comes from a human donor with multiple sclerosis. The CDR3 runs from the conserved cysteine through the conserved F or W. A D gene is named only where the DNA matches it firmly. Expanded clones are given a class, and other clones once, few, many or no size at all.

j_gene	v_gene	d_gene	abundance	CDR3aa	CDR3nt
TRBJ2-1	TRBV3-1	TRBD2	.	CASSPAPGTRDYLYNEQFF	TGTGCCAGCAGCCCGGCCCCGGGGACCCGGGACTACTTATACAATGAGCAGTTCTTC
TRBJ2-4	TRBV29-1	.	once	CSVGAGDIQYF	TGCAGCGTTGGGGCAGGGGACATTCAGTACTTC
TRBJ2-7	TRBV5-1	.	.	CASSFGSSYEQYF	TGCGCCAGCAGCTTCGGGTCCTCCTACGAGCAGTACTTC
TRBJ2-5	TRBV7-9	TRBD2	.	CASTSSGGETQYF	TGTGCCAGCACCTCATCGGGGGGTGAGACCCAGTACTTC
TRBJ1-2	TRBV20-1	.	.	CSAREGSRSYGYTF	TGCAGTGCTAGAGAAGGCTCCAGGAGCTATGGCTACACCTTC
TRBJ1-1	TRBV30	.	.	CAWVIGITEAFF	TGTGCCTGGGTGATTGGGATTACTGAAGCTTTCTTT
TRBJ2-3	TRBV4-2	TRBD2	.	CASSQGTSGMADTQYF	TGTGCCAGCAGCCAAGGAACTAGCGGGATGGCCGATACGCAGTATTTT
TRBJ2-1	TRBV5-1	.	.	CASTRRDEQFF	TGCGCCAGTACACGCCGCGATGAGCAGTTCTTC
TRBJ1-2	TRBV29-1	TRBD1	.	CSGWDRVQANYGYTF	TGCAGCGGATGGGACAGGGTACAAGCTAACTATGGCTACACCTTC
TRBJ1-2	TRBV30	.	.	CAWSEQTHYGYTF	TGTGCCTGGAGCGAACAGACACATTATGGCTACACCTTC
TRBJ2-5	TRBV19	.	once	CASGKIETQYF	TGTGCCAGTGGGAAGATAGAGACCCAGTACTTC
TRBJ2-1	TRBV14	TRBD2	.	CASSFQTSGGYNEQFF	TGTGCCAGCAGCTTTCAGACTAGCGGGGGTTACAATGAGCAGTTCTTC
TRBJ1-4	TRBV12-3/TRBV12-4	TRBD1	.	CASSPQGAVREKLFF	TGTGCCAGCAGTCCACAGGGGGCGGTCAGGGAAAAACTGTTTTTT
TRBJ2-1	TRBV9	.	.	CASSSRTGPLSNEQFF	TGTGCCAGCAGCTCCCGGACGGGTCCTTTGAGTAATGAGCAGTTCTTC
TRBJ2-1	TRBV20-1	.	.	CSARTRRRNEQFF	TGCAGTGCTAGGACCCGCCGGCGCAATGAGCAGTTCTTC
TRBJ1-1	TRBV3-1	.	.	CASRPAFGGRRTTEAFF	TGTGCCAGCAGGCCTGCCTTTGGGGGCCGGCGGACAACTGAAGCTTTCTTT
TRBJ2-2	TRBV6-5	.	.	CASSYRGIGTGELFF	TGTGCCAGCAGTTACAGGGGAATAGGCACCGGGGAGCTGTTTTTT
TRBJ2-5	TRBV27	.	.	CASSKGRETQYF	TGTGCCAGCAGTAAGGGACGAGAGACCCAGTACTTC
TRBJ2-1	TRBV2	.	.	CASSEWRNSYNEQFF	TGTGCCAGCAGTGAGTGGCGTAACTCCTACAATGAGCAGTTCTTC
TRBJ2-7	TRBV4-1	TRBD1	.	CASTPTGVVYEQYF	TGCGCCAGCACCCCTACAGGGGTGGTGTACGAGCAGTACTTC
TRBJ2-1	TRBV5-4	TRBD2	.	CASSLGGAGGEDEQFF	TGTGCCAGCAGCTTGGGTGGTGCGGGGGGCGAGGATGAGCAGTTCTTC
TRBJ1-1	TRBV18	.	.	CASSPPVVRVTEAFF	TGTGCCAGCTCACCACCGGTGGTCAGGGTCACTGAAGCTTTCTTT
TRBJ1-2	TRBV3-1	TRBD1	.	CASSHHGTEDGYTF	TGTGCCAGCAGCCACCACGGGACAGAGGATGGCTACACCTTC
TRBJ2-7	TRBV3-1	TRBD2	once	CASSLAGKSSYEQYF	TGTGCCAGCAGCCTAGCGGGAAAATCCTCCTACGAGCAGTACTTC
TRBJ2-1	TRBV11-2	.	once	CASSLVEEGEQFF	TGTGCCAGCAGCTTAGTAGAGGAGGGTGAGCAGTTCTTC
TRBJ2-5	TRBV3-1	.	.	CASSQVLETQYF	TGTGCCAGCAGCCAAGTCTTGGAGACCCAGTACTTC